The rows below give T cell receptor beta chains drawn from one sample of a study of Tregs in tolerant kidney transplant recipients. TCRdb keeps only in-frame clones here, not all; method: immunoSEQ multiplex PCR. The repertoire holds 50,000 to 75,000 clones, 80% to 90% seen once, with 2.1% in the top ten. This sample comprised Tregs from blood, obtained before the transplant. The receptor source for this set is a human donor who received a combined kidney and bone marrow transplant. Each CDR3 is given with its conserved first and last residue. D genes are given only for firm matches. Rows may omit the clone size; those that give it use once, few, many or a size class.

v_call	j_call	d_call	clone_size	cdr3_aa	cdr3_nt
TRBV7-9	TRBJ1-6	NA	NA	CASMDGDLYNSPLHF	TGTGCCAGCATGGACGGGGATCTCTATAATTCACCCCTCCACTTT
TRBV11-2	TRBJ2-3	NA	once	CASSLGGRANTQYF	TGTGCCAGCAGCTTAGGGGGCCGCGCGAATACGCAGTATTTT
TRBV19	TRBJ1-2	TRBD1	NA	CASSDRVRGSNYGYTF	TGTGCCAGTAGTGACAGGGTGAGGGGTTCTAACTATGGCTACACCTTC
TRBV5-1	TRBJ1-6	TRBD1	NA	CASSRSGTANSPLHF	TGCGCCAGCAGTAGGTCCGGGACAGCTAATTCACCCCTCCACTTT
TRBV7-9	TRBJ2-7	TRBD1	NA	CASSFGQGRSYEQYF	TGTGCCAGCAGCTTCGGACAGGGCCGCTCCTACGAGCAGTACTTC
TRBV15	TRBJ2-5	NA	NA	CATSRDPGETQYF	TGTGCCACCAGCAGGGACCCTGGGGAGACCCAGTACTTC
TRBV19	TRBJ1-2	TRBD1	NA	CASSIRPGTGLLSFNYGYTF	TGTGCCAGTAGTATCCGACCTGGGACAGGACTCCTGAGTTTTAACTATGGCTACACCTTC
TRBV5-1	TRBJ2-5	NA	NA	CASSLGSYVQETQYF	TGCGCCAGCAGCTTGGGGTCCTATGTCCAAGAGACCCAGTACTTC
TRBV5-4	TRBJ1-2	TRBD1	NA	CASSRGGQFNYGYTF	TGTGCCAGCAGCCGAGGGGGCCAATTTAACTATGGCTACACCTTC
TRBV2	TRBJ1-6	TRBD1	NA	CASSEGQGGRSPLHF	TGTGCCAGCAGTGAGGGACAGGGAGGACGTTCACCCCTCCACTTT
TRBV7-2	TRBJ2-5	TRBD2	NA	CASSSGRASETQYF	TGTGCCAGCAGTAGCGGGAGGGCCTCAGAGACCCAGTACTTC
TRBV4-2	TRBJ2-7	NA	NA	CASSPFRGSEQYF	TGTGCCAGCAGCCCTTTTCGAGGATCTGAGCAGTACTTC
TRBV4-1	TRBJ1-5	NA	NA	CASSRENRPGRLQPQHF	TGCGCCAGCAGCCGAGAAAACAGACCGGGGAGGTTGCAGCCCCAGCATTTT
TRBV5-1	TRBJ2-1	TRBD2	NA	CASSTPPLGGTHYNEQFF	TGCGCCAGCAGCACCCCTCCCCTCGGGGGGACCCACTACAATGAGCAGTTCTTC
TRBV7-2	TRBJ2-1	NA	NA	CASTAWGSSYNEQFF	TGTGCCAGCACCGCTTGGGGTTCTTCCTACAATGAGCAGTTCTTC
TRBV5-1	TRBJ2-7	TRBD2	NA	CASSPPGGFYEQYF	TGCGCCAGCAGCCCACCGGGGGGGTTCTACGAGCAGTACTTC
TRBV5-1	TRBJ2-5	NA	once	CASTRSVGLQETQYF	TGCGCCAGCACCCGATCGGTTGGACTTCAAGAGACCCAGTACTTC
TRBV19	TRBJ2-3	TRBD2	NA	CASSPPPLSGGVPDTQYF	TGTGCCAGTAGTCCTCCTCCCCTTAGCGGGGGGGTCCCAGATACGCAGTATTTT
TRBV5-5	TRBJ2-1	TRBD2	NA	CASSLFTSGRIYNEQFF	TGTGCCAGCAGCTTGTTTACTAGCGGGAGGATCTACAATGAGCAGTTCTTC
TRBV5-4	TRBJ2-7	TRBD1	NA	CASSLGTGVIYEQYF	TGTGCCAGCAGCTTGGGGACAGGGGTCATCTACGAGCAGTACTTC
TRBV6-5	TRBJ1-1	TRBD1	NA	CASSYSGTGEAFF	TGTGCCAGCAGTTACTCTGGGACAGGAGAAGCTTTCTTT
TRBV5-4	TRBJ1-2	NA	NA	CASSLGRLGDMRAYGYTF	TGTGCCAGCAGCTTGGGTCGGCTGGGGGATATGAGGGCTTATGGCTACACCTTC
TRBV7-2	TRBJ2-1	NA	NA	CASSSTGTPINEQFF	TGTGCCAGCAGCTCCACCGGGACTCCAATCAATGAGCAGTTCTTC
TRBV27	TRBJ2-4	TRBD1	NA	CASSLMDRGDIQYF	TGTGCCAGCAGTTTAATGGACAGGGGGGACATTCAGTACTTC
TRBV11-2	TRBJ1-2	NA	NA	CASSLDLHGRGGGYTF	TGTGCCAGCAGCTTAGATCTCCATGGCAGGGGAGGCGGCTACACCTTC
TRBV19	TRBJ2-7	NA	NA	CASSLRTATGSEQYF	TGTGCCAGTAGTCTTAGGACAGCCACGGGCTCCGAGCAGTACTTC
TRBV14	TRBJ1-1	TRBD1	NA	CASSPWTGRGNSEAFF	TGTGCCAGCAGCCCTTGGACAGGGAGGGGAAACTCTGAAGCTTTCTTT
TRBV6-9	TRBJ1-2	TRBD1	NA	CASSKTGAGGYTF	TGTGCCAGCAGTAAGACAGGGGCCGGTGGCTACACCTTC
TRBV19	TRBJ1-2	NA	NA	CASSPREYGYTF	TGTGCCAGTAGTCCAAGGGAATATGGCTACACCTTC
TRBV5-1	TRBJ1-5	TRBD1	NA	CASSLGGGDGQPQHF	TGCGCCAGCAGCTTGGGAGGGGGCGATGGTCAGCCCCAGCATTTT
TRBV7-2	TRBJ1-2	NA	NA	CASSWTYGDGKTYGYTF	TGTGCCAGCAGCTGGACGTACGGAGACGGAAAGACCTATGGCTACACCTTC
TRBV7-6	TRBJ1-2	TRBD1	NA	CASSINRDRGSGGYTF	TGTGCCAGCAGCATAAACCGGGACAGGGGATCTGGTGGCTACACCTTC
TRBV7-2	TRBJ2-5	NA	NA	CASSLGGGGETQYF	TGTGCCAGCAGCTTGGGGGGAGGGGGAGAGACCCAGTACTTC
TRBV14	TRBJ2-2	NA	NA	CASSFNRVTNTGELFF	TGTGCCAGCAGCTTTAACAGGGTGACGAACACCGGGGAGCTGTTTTTT
TRBV6-5	TRBJ1-5	NA	NA	CASSLTRYQPQHF	TGTGCCAGCAGCCTTACGAGATATCAGCCCCAGCATTTT
TRBV2	TRBJ2-2	NA	NA	CASHGRNTGELFF	TGTGCCAGCCACGGGCGGAACACCGGGGAGCTGTTTTTT
TRBV7-2	TRBJ2-7	NA	NA	CASSLVQAGEQYF	TGTGCCAGCAGCTTAGTACAGGCCGGCGAGCAGTACTTC
TRBV5-6	TRBJ1-6	NA	NA	CASSPRGTPWPLHF	TGTGCCAGCAGCCCTCGGGGTACTCCGTGGCCCCTCCACTTT
TRBV11-2	TRBJ1-2	NA	once	CASSLDMAGALLNYGYTF	TGTGCCAGCAGCTTAGATATGGCAGGGGCCCTCCTCAACTATGGCTACACCTTC
TRBV6-5	TRBJ2-7	NA	NA	CASSYRQITYEQYF	TGTGCCAGCAGTTATCGCCAGATTACCTACGAGCAGTACTTC
TRBV6-1	TRBJ2-2	NA	few	CASSDTGSPGELFF	TGTGCCAGCAGTGATACGGGTAGCCCCGGGGAGCTGTTTTTT
TRBV19	TRBJ2-7	TRBD2	NA	CASSETGGAEQYF	TGTGCCAGTAGTGAGACGGGGGGGGCCGAGCAGTACTTC
TRBV10-3	TRBJ2-1	NA	NA	CAILGNSYNEQFF	TGTGCCATCTTGGGGAATTCTTACAATGAGCAGTTCTTC
TRBV9	TRBJ2-1	TRBD1	NA	CASSVGTGAYNEQFF	TGTGCCAGCAGCGTAGGGACAGGGGCTTACAATGAGCAGTTCTTC
TRBV29-1	TRBJ2-7	NA	NA	CSVVKTYEQYF	TGCAGCGTTGTCAAGACCTACGAGCAGTACTTC
TRBV5-6	TRBJ1-6	NA	NA	CASSPWGQGSSYNSPLHF	TGTGCCAGCAGCCCGTGGGGGCAGGGGAGCTCCTATAATTCACCCCTCCACTTT
TRBV2	TRBJ2-6	NA	NA	CASKTVSGANVLTF	TGTGCCAGCAAAACAGTTTCTGGGGCCAACGTCCTGACTTTC
TRBV5-4	TRBJ2-1	TRBD2	NA	CASSLAGGRAMNEQFF	TGTGCCAGCAGCTTGGCAGGCGGGAGGGCCATGAATGAGCAGTTCTTC
TRBV11-2	TRBJ2-1	NA	NA	CASSPLGPLFHEQFF	TGTGCCAGCAGCCCCTTGGGGCCCTTATTCCATGAGCAGTTCTTC
TRBV5-1	TRBJ1-1	NA	NA	CASSLDFGSEAFF	TGCGCCAGCAGCTTGGACTTTGGGTCTGAAGCTTTCTTT
TRBV19	TRBJ1-5	TRBD1	NA	CASSPQGEGGQPQHF	TGTGCCAGTAGCCCACAGGGGGAGGGAGGTCAGCCCCAGCATTTT
TRBV29-1	TRBJ1-2	NA	NA	CSVATRGSNYGYTF	TGCAGCGTTGCAACCAGGGGATCTAACTATGGCTACACCTTC
TRBV18	TRBJ1-5	NA	NA	CASSPQGRGDNQPQHF	TGTGCCAGCTCACCACAGGGCCGGGGGGACAATCAGCCCCAGCATTTT
TRBV6-4	TRBJ2-2	NA	few	CASSASGPGELFF	TGTGCCAGCAGTGCCTCCGGCCCCGGGGAGCTGTTTTTT